A single sample gave rise to the 10 T cell receptor beta chains below, sequenced in a study of blood T cell repertoires in COVID-19. The assay was immunoSEQ multiplex PCR, and TCRdb's table has in-frame clones only and misses some. The profile shows 130,000 to 150,000 clones, roughly 90% of them singletons. The sample taken for sequencing was peripheral blood. These receptor sequences come from a human donor in a cohort sampled during active COVID-19.

The rearrangement joins TRBV6-2 or TRBV6-3 to TRBJ2-1; D uncertain. The CDR3 runs to 11 residues. The V gene lost 6 bases and the J gene lost 7 bases, with 7 bases spanning the gap. Germline loops: CDR1 MNHEY, CDR2 SVGEGT. In nucleotides, the CDR3 is TGTGCCAGCAGCCAATTAAATGAGCAGTTCTTC. Its translation: CASSQLNEQFF.

J is TRBJ2-7 and V is TRBV11-2, with TRBD1 identical over 8 bases. Germline CDR1 is SGHAT and CDR2 is FQNNGV. Losses at the gene ends were 5 bases for V and 1 base for J; bases not matched to a gene: 10. CDR3 length: 16 amino acids. DNA of the CDR3: TGTGCCAGCAGCGCCCGCACAGGGGGAGAGTCCTACGAGCAGTACTTC. Translating it yields CASSARTGGESYEQYF.

The chain combines TRBV4-3 with TRBJ1-4, with 10 bases matching TRBD1. With 3 bases clipped from V and 8 bases from J, the junction kept 9 bases outside the gene matches. The CDR3 has 16 residues. Germline V gene sequence: CDR1 LGHNA, CDR2 YSLEER. The CDR3: CASSHEKWTGGEKLFF. The CDR3 DNA reads TGCGCCAGCAGCCATGAAAAATGGACAGGGGGAGAAAAACTGTTTTTT.

The CDR3 bases are TGTGCCAGCAGCGCCGACAGGGGGCGGGGCTATGGCTACACCTTC. Amino acids: CASSADRGRGYGYTF. The chain employs TRBV9 and TRBJ1-2, with TRBD1 identical over 10 bases. The junction had 6 bases not matched to a gene; V was cut back by 3 bases and J by 4 bases. The CDR3 is 15 amino acids. Germline CDR1 reads SGDLS; CDR2 reads YYNGEE. Supplemented by reference TRBV9 and TRBJ1-2, the full variable domain reads DSGVTQTPKHLITATGQRVTLRCSPRSGDLSVYWYQQSLDQGLQFLIQYYNGEERAKGNILERFSAQQFPDLHSELNLSSLELGDSALYFCASSADRGRGYGYTFGSGTRLTVV.

The chain recombines TRBV7-9 with TRBJ2-1; 8 nucleotides align to TRBD1. Germline V gene data show CDR1 as SEHNR and CDR2 as FQNEAQ (reference sequence). The CDR3 runs 16 residues. The V gene end was trimmed by 5 bases and the J gene end by 4 bases; junction bases not matched to a gene: 10. The CDR3 sequence is CASSPGDRLLYNEQFF. CDR3 in DNA: TGTGCCAGCAGCCCGGGGGACAGGCTCTTATACAATGAGCAGTTCTTC.

The V gene is TRBV5-5, the J gene TRBJ1-2; a weak D match, TRBD1 (6 bases). CDR1 and CDR2 from the germline V gene are SGHKS and YYEKEE (reference sequence). The CDR3 spans 15 residues. Trimming removed 2 bases from V and 2 bases from J, with 13 bases in between. In DNA, the CDR3 is TGTGCCAGCAGCTTCCTAGGGGGATTAAACTATGGCTACACCTTC. This sequence encodes CASSFLGGLNYGYTF.

Of note for this clone: At one end the junction does not follow the germline gene, possibly because of a read error. The chain has TRBV7-7 and TRBJ2-3, with D possibly matching TRBD1 (7 bases). Germline V lookup: CDR1 SSHAT, CDR2 FNYEAQ (reference sequence). This CDR3 region has 15 residues. CDR3: CASSHRAGGLDTQYF. The DNA of the CDR3 is TGTGCTAGCAGCCACCGGGCAGGGGGGTTAGATACGCAGTATTTT.

The rearrangement joins TRBV9 to TRBJ2-3; D is uncertain. The ends were cut back, 3 bases at V and 5 bases at J, with 10 bases in the middle. CDR1 is SGDLS, CDR2 YYNGEE, per germline. There are 13 residues in the CDR3. CDR3 bases: TGTGCCAGCAGCGCTCAGGCCGAAGATACGCAGTATTTT. Translated: CASSAQAEDTQYF.

This clone was detected a few times. The CDR3: CASSPKITYNSPLHF. Here the CDR3 DNA reads TGTGCCAGCAGCCCTAAGATCACCTATAATTCACCCCTCCACTTT. The J gene is TRBJ1-6, the V gene TRBV14; D is unresolved. Between the trimmed V and J ends, which lost 4 bases and 2 bases, there was a span of 9 bases. This CDR3 is 15 amino acids long. Germline CDR1 SGHDN, CDR2 FVKESK.

The chain combines TRBV4-3 with TRBJ2-7, with D possibly matching TRBD2 (6 bases). The CDR3 length is 15 residues. In germline, CDR1 is LGHNA, CDR2 YSLEER. The V end lost 1 base, the J end lost 3 bases, and 13 bases lay between the germline ends. CDR3 nucleotide sequence: TGCGCCAGCAGCCAAGGGAGGGAGCGGAACTACGAGCAGTACTTC. It yields the protein CASSQGRERNYEQYF.